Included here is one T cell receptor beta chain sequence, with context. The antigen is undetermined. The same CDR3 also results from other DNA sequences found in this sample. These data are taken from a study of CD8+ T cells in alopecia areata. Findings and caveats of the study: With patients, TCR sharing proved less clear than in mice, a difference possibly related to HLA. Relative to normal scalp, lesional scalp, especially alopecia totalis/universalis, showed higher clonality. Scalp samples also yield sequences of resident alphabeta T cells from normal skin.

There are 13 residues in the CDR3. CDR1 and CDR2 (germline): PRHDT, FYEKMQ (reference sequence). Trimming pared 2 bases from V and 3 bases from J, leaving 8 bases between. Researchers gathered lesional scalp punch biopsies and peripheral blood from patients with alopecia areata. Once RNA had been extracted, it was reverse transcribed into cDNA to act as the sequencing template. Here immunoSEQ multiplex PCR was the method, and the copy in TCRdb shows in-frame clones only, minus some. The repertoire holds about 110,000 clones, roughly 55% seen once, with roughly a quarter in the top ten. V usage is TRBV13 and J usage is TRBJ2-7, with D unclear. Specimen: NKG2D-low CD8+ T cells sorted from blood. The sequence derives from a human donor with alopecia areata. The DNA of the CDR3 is TGTGCCAGCAGCTTATCCCAAAACTACGAGCAGTACTTC. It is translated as CASSLSQNYEQYF. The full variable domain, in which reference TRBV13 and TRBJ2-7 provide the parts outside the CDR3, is AAGVIQSPRHLIKEKRETATLKCYPIPRHDTVYWYQQGPGQDPQFLISFYEKMQSDKGSIPDRFSAQQFSDYHSELNMSSLELGDSALYFCASSLSQNYEQYFGPGTRLTVT.